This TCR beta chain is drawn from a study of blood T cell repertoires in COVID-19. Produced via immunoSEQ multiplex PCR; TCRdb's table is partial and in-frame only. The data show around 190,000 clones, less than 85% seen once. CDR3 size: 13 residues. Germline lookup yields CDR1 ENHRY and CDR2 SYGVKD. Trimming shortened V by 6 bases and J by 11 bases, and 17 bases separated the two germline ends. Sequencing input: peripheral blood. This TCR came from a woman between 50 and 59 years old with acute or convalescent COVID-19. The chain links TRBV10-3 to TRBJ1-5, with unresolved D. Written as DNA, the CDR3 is TGTGCCATCAGGGAAACCCCCGAGAGGGCCCAGCATTTT. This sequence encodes CAIRETPERAQHF.